Below are 13 T cell receptor beta chains sequenced from a single sample in a study of Tregs in tolerant kidney transplant recipients. Clones were sequenced by immunoSEQ multiplex PCR, and TCRdb holds only the in-frame ones, with some missing. The table shows 60,000 to 65,000 clones, with nearly 98% occurring only once. Here the sequenced sample was Tregs from blood, taken before the transplant. The receptors come from a human donor who received a combined kidney and bone marrow transplant.

The V and J genes are TRBV5-1 and TRBJ2-2, with TRBD2 matching 9 bases. Germline lookup yields CDR1 SGHRS and CDR2 YFSETQ. V shed 6 bases, J shed 6 bases, and the junction held 12 bases outside the gene matches. This CDR3 region has 16 residues. CDR3 in DNA: TGCGCCAGCAACCTAGCGGGATTGTTAAGGTCCGGGGAGCTGTTTTTT. It codes for CASNLAGLLRSGELFF.

The chain couples TRBV14 to TRBJ1-1; D uncertain. In germline, CDR1 is SGHDN, CDR2 FVKESK. This CDR3 spans 13 amino acids. V gave up 4 bases and J gave up 0 bases, with 6 bases separating them. The CDR3 loop is CASSRRMNTEAFF. In nucleotides, the CDR3 is TGTGCCAGCAGCCGGCGGATGAACACTGAAGCTTTCTTT.

The chain has TRBV5-1 and TRBJ2-5, with D uncertain. Germline CDR1 reads SGHRS; CDR2 reads YFSETQ. CDR3 length: 16 amino acids. V was trimmed by 1 base and J by 3 bases, leaving 16 bases between them. CDR3 residues: CASSLFPVLPEETQYF. CDR3 nucleotide sequence: TGCGCCAGCAGCTTGTTCCCGGTTCTTCCCGAAGAGACCCAGTACTTC.

The chain recombines TRBV5-1 with TRBJ2-5; TRBD2 matches 10 bases. There are 14 residues in the CDR3. Germline trimming cut 5 bases from V and 4 bases from J; bases unmatched to any gene: 5. Germline CDR1 and CDR2: SGHRS and YFSETQ. Here the CDR3 reads CASRRTSGRETQYF. CDR3 in DNA: TGCGCCAGCAGGCGGACTAGCGGTAGAGAGACCCAGTACTTC.

V is TRBV19 and J is TRBJ2-3; the D gene is possibly TRBD1 (5 bases). Between the trimmed V and J ends, which lost 5 bases and 1 base, there was a span of 13 bases. CDR3 length: 15 amino acids. Germline lookup yields CDR1 LNHDA and CDR2 SQIVND (reference sequence). In DNA form, the CDR3 reads TGTGCCAGTAGTCTGCAGGGTGGGGGCACAGATACGCAGTATTTT. Translated, it gives CASSLQGGGTDTQYF.

CDR3 DNA sequence: TGTGCCAGCAGCGTAGGAGGGTTGGGCACTGAAGCTTTCTTT. It encodes CASSVGGLGTEAFF. The rearrangement links TRBV9 to TRBJ1-1; D gene ambiguous. Trimming removed 0 bases from V and 4 bases from J, with 10 bases in between. The germline V gene encodes CDR1 SGDLS and CDR2 YYNGEE. The length of the CDR3 is 14 residues.

The chain couples TRBV29-1 to TRBJ1-1, with unresolved D. Trimming pared 4 bases from V and 3 bases from J, leaving 9 bases between. Germline assignment: CDR1 SQVTM and CDR2 ANQGSEA. There are 12 residues in the CDR3. The CDR3 reads CSVGPRDTEAFF. The CDR3 DNA reads as TGCAGCGTTGGTCCGAGGGACACTGAAGCTTTCTTT.

The chain carries TRBV28 and TRBJ1-2; D unresolved. The V end lost 1 base, the J end lost 5 bases, and 5 bases lay between the germline ends. Looked up from germline, CDR1 is MDHEN and CDR2 is SYDVKM. The CDR3 has 12 residues. CDR3: CASSLSLYGYTF. The CDR3 DNA follows: TGTGCCAGCAGTTTATCCTTGTATGGCTACACCTTC.

J is TRBJ2-7 and V is TRBV11-2, with 8 bases identical to TRBD1. Germline CDR1 reads SGHAT; CDR2 reads FQNNGV. The CDR3 runs 15 residues. V shed 5 bases and J 3 bases; nucleotides not matched to a gene: 9. In DNA form, the CDR3 reads TGTGCCAGCAGCGAGACCGGGACAGGCTTCTACGAGCAGTACTTC. It specifies CASSETGTGFYEQYF.

The chain recombines TRBV6-5 with TRBJ2-1; D unclear. The germline V gene has CDR1 MNHEY and CDR2 SVGAGI. Trimming shortened V by 0 bases and J by 3 bases, and 3 bases separated the two germline ends. The CDR3 has 13 residues. In DNA form, the CDR3 reads TGTGCCAGCAGTTACTCGAGCTACAATGAGCAGTTCTTC. Translated: CASSYSSYNEQFF.

This chain connects TRBV7-2 to TRBJ2-3; 7 positions match TRBD1. Germline V gives CDR1 SGHTA, CDR2 FQGNSA. CDR3 length: 14 residues. Trimming cost V 7 bases and J 3 bases; bases outside gene matches: 7. CDR3 in DNA: TGTGCCAGCAATATAAACAGGGGAACAGATACGCAGTATTTT. Amino acid sequence: CASNINRGTDTQYF.

The rearrangement joins TRBV5-1 to TRBJ2-1; the match to TRBD2 covers 8 bases. Germline-derived CDR1 and CDR2 are SGHRS and YFSETQ. This CDR3 comprises 17 residues. The V and J ends lost 2 bases and 7 bases, in that order; junction bases with no gene match: 14. The CDR3 reads CASSFPWRGAPFNEQFF. CDR3 sequence (DNA): TGCGCCAGCAGCTTCCCCTGGCGGGGGGCCCCCTTTAATGAGCAGTTCTTC.

The chain recombines TRBV4-1 with TRBJ1-2, with D perhaps TRBD1 (5 bases). The CDR3 spans 16 residues. V lost 0 bases to trimming and J lost 4 bases, with 15 bases between them. The germline gives CDR1 MGHRA, CDR2 YSYEKL. DNA for the CDR3: TGCGCCAGCAGCCAAGATCAGGGCAGAAGTCTCTATGGCTACACCTTC. Residues: CASSQDQGRSLYGYTF.